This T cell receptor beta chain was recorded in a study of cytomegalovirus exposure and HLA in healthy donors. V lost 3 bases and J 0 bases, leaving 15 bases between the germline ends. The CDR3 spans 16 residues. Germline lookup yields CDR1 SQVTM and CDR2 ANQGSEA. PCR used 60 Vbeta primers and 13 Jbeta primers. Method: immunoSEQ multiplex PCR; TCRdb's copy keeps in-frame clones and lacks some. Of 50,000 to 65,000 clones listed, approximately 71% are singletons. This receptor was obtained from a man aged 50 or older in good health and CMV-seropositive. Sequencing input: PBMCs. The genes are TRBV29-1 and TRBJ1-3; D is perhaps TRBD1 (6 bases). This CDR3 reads CSVEVRDTSSGNTIYF. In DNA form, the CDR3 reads TGCAGCGTTGAGGTACGGGACACCAGCTCTGGAAACACCATATATTTT.